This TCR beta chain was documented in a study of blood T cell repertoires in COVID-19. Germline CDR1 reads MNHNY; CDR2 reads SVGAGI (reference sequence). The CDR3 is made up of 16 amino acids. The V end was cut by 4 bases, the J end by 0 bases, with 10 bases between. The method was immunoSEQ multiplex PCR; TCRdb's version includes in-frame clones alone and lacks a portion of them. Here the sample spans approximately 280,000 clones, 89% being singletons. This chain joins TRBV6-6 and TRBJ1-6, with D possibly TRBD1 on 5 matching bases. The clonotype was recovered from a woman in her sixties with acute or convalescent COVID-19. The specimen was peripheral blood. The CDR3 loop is CASSSQGVSYNSPLHF. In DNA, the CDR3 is TGTGCCAGCAGTTCCCAAGGGGTCTCCTATAATTCACCCCTCCACTTT.